The present T cell receptor (beta chain) was sequenced within a study of spatial heterogeneity in lung cancer. The time point was: blood at routine non-recurrence follow-up after resection. This clonotype was observed at least ten times. TCRdb reprocessed the 5' RACE reads with MiXCR, giving one entry per CDR3 protein. The table shows under 45,000 distinct CDR3 sequences, with more than 6.5% occurring only once. The V segment lost 5 bases and the J segment 4 bases; nucleotides outside the gene matches: 7. CDR1 and CDR2 (germline): SGHAT, FQNNGV. The length of the CDR3 is 17 residues. The sequence was obtained from a male donor with early-stage non-small cell lung cancer. This chain connects TRBV11-2 to TRBJ2-2, with 13 nucleotides matching TRBD2. The sequencing here drew on PBMCs, taken at follow-up. This CDR3 reads CASSPGLAGATTGELFF. CDR3 in DNA: TGTGCCAGCAGCCCTGGACTAGCGGGGGCCACCACCGGGGAGCTGTTTTTT.